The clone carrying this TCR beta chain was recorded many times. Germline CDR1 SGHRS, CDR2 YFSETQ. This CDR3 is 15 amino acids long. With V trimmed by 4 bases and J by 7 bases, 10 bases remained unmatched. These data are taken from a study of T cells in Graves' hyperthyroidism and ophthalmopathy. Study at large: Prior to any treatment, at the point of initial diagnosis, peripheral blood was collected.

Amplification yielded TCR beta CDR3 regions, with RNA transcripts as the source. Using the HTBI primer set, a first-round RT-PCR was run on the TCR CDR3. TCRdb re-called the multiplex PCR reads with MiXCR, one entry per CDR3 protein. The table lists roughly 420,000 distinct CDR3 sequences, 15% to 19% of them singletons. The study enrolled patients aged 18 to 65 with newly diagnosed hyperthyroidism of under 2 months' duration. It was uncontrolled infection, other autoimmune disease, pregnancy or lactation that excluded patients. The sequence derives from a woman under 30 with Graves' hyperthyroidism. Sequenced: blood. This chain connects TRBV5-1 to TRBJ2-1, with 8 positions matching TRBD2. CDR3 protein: CASSPSQRELNEQFF. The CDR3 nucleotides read TGCGCCAGCAGCCCCAGCCAGCGGGAGTTGAATGAGCAGTTCTTC.